This record covers a single TCR beta chain. Its target is not known. These data originate in a study of T cell responses to AZD1222 COVID-19 vaccine. Study findings and constraints: Of spike-specific TCRs, nearly half reportedly target regions left unmutated in variants. The donor group comprised mostly white British people and more females; the analysis possibly underestimated clonal diversity. CD4 TCRs covered the whole spike, strongest at regions 160-218 and 743-854. Baseline seropositivity occurred in only a handful of AZD1222 recipients.

Sequencing used immunoSEQ multiplex PCR; TCRdb keeps in-frame clones, though not all of them. The table records 130,000 or so clones, approximately 92% of them present only once. The germline V gene encodes CDR1 SGHVS and CDR2 FQNEAQ. The CDR3 loop spans 16 amino acids. The junction had 8 bases not matched to a gene; V was cut back by 5 bases and J by 2 bases. The sample in question was peripheral blood, obtained 28 days after the second dose of the MenACWY control vaccine. The chain combines TRBV7-8 with TRBJ2-7, with 11 bases that match TRBD1. The receptor comes from an adult who received the MenACWY meningococcal vaccine as a control. In DNA, the CDR3 is TGTGCCAGCAGCCCGGACAGGGGGCAGGAAACCTACGAGCAGTACTTC. This encodes CASSPDRGQETYEQYF.